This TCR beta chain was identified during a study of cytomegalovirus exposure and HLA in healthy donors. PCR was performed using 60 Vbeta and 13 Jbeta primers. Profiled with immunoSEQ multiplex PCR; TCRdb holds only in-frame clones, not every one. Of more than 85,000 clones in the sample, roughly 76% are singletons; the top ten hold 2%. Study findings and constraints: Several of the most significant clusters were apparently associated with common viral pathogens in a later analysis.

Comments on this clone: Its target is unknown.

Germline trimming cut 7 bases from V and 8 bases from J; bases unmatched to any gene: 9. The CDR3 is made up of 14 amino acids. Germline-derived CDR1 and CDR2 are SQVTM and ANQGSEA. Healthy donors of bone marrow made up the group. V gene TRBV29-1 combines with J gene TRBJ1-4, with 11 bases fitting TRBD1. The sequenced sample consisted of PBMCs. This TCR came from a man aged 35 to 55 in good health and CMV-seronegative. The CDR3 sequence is CSAGTGDRGEKLFF. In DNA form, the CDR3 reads TGCAGCGCAGGAACCGGGGACAGGGGGGAAAAACTGTTTTTT.